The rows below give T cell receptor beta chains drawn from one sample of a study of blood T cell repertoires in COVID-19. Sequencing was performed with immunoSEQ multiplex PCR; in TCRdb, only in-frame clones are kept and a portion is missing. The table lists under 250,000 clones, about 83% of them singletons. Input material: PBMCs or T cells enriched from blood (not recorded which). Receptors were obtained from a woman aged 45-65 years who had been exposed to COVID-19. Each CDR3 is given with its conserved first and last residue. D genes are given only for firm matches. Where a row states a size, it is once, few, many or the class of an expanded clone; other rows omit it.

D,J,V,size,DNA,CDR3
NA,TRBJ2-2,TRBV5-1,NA,TGCGCCAGCAGCTTGGACGGGTTCCCCGGGGAGCTGTTTTTT,CASSLDGFPGELFF
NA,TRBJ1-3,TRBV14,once,TGTGCCAGCACCGACATCTCTGGAAACACCATATATTTT,CASTDISGNTIYF
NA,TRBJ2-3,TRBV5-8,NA,TGTGCCAGTAGCAAGTGGGGGGGCCTTAGCACAGATACGCAGTATTTT,CASSKWGGLSTDTQYF
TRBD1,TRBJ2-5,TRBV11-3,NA,TGTGCCAGCAGTGCCGGGGGACAGGGGATACAAGAGACCCAGTACTTC,CASSAGGQGIQETQYF
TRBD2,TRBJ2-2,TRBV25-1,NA,TGTGCCAGCAGTGACCGAATAGCGGGAGGGAGGACCGGGGAGCTGTTTTTT,CASSDRIAGGRTGELFF
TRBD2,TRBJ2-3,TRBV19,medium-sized,TGTGCCAGTAGTGCGACTAGCCCAGATACGCAGTATTTT,CASSATSPDTQYF
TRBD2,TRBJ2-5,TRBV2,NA,TGTGCCAGCAGCCCAGCGGGGGGCCAAGAGACCCAGTACTTC,CASSPAGGQETQYF
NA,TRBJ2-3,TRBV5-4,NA,TGTGCCAGCACTCGAGACTTACGCACAGATACGCAGTATTTT,CASTRDLRTDTQYF
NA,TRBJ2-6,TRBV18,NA,TGTGCCAGCTCACGCGACTCTGGGGCCAACGTCCTGACTTTC,CASSRDSGANVLTF
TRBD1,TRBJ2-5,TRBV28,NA,TGTGCCAGCAGTTCCTCCGGGACAGGACAAGAGACCCAGTACTTC,CASSSSGTGQETQYF
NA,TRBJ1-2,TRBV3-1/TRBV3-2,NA,TGTGCCAGCAGCCAACGAGGGAGGGGCGTGGTTGGGGGCTACACCTTC,CASSQRGRGVVGGYTF
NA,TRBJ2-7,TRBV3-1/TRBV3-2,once,TGTGCCAGCAGCCAAGCGGGACACCCGTACGAGCAGTACTTC,CASSQAGHPYEQYF
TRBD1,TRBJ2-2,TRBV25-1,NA,TGTGCCAGCAGTGATCCGGGACAGGGATTCACCGGGGAGCTGTTTTTT,CASSDPGQGFTGELFF
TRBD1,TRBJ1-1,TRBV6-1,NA,TGTGCCAGCAGTGAAGCATTTGGACAGGGAGAAGCTTTCTTT,CASSEAFGQGEAFF
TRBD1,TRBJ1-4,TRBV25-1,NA,TGTGCCAGCAGTGTCCACAGGGGAGACGGTGAAAAACTGTTTTTT,CASSVHRGDGEKLFF
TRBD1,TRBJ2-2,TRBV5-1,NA,TGCGCCAGCAGCTTGGGAAGGACAGGGGTCACCGGGGAGCTGTTTTTT,CASSLGRTGVTGELFF
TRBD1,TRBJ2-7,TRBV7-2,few,TGTGCCAGCAGGATGCCGGGGACAGGCCTTTTATACGAGCAGTACTTC,CASRMPGTGLLYEQYF
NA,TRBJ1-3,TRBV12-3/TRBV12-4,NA,TGTGCCAGCAGTCCATTAGACTTGAACACCATATATTTT,CASSPLDLNTIYF
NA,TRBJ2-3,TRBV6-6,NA,TGTGCCAGCAGTCCCGAGGGGCAGGGAGGCTGGAATACGCAGTATTTT,CASSPEGQGGWNTQYF
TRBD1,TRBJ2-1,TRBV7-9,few,TGTGCCAGCAGCCCCGACAGGGGAGATGAGCAGTTCTTC,CASSPDRGDEQFF
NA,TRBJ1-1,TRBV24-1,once,TGTGCCACCAGTACAGCTTCGAACACTGAAGCTTTCTTT,CATSTASNTEAFF
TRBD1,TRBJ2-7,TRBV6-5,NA,TGTGCCAGCAGTTACTCAGACAGGGGCTACGAGCAGTACTTC,CASSYSDRGYEQYF
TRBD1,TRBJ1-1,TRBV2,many,TGTGCCAGCAGACGCCGGACAGGGGAGAACACTGAAGCTTTCTTT,CASRRRTGENTEAFF
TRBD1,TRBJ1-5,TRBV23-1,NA,TGCGCCAGCCCACAGGGGGCGGGTGTAAAGCAGCCCCAGCATTTT,CASPQGAGVKQPQHF
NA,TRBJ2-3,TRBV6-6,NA,TGTGCCAGCAGTCGAGAGGGTAGCCCGGGTCGGAATACGCAGTATTTT,CASSREGSPGRNTQYF
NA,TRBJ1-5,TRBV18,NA,TGTGCCAGCTCCCCGGGGGTGAGCAATCAGCCCCAGCATTTT,CASSPGVSNQPQHF
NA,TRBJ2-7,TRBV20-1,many,TGCAGTGCCCGTTTGGGCGCCGAGCAGTACTTC,CSARLGAEQYF
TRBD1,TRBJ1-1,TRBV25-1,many,TGTGCCAGCAGTGAATATGGGGGACAGGAGGCTTTCTTT,CASSEYGGQEAFF
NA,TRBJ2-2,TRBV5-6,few,TGTGCCAGCAGCCCCGGGCTCCGAGGGACCGGGGAGCTGTTTTTT,CASSPGLRGTGELFF